This TCR beta chain was sequenced for a study of cytomegalovirus exposure and HLA in healthy donors. Study background: When 300 to 400 donors were genotyped, about 86% of them were found to fall in the Caucasian-associated ancestry cluster.

Trimming cost V 2 bases and J 0 bases; bases outside gene matches: 3. The CDR3 is 18 residues long. CDR1 is SEHNR and CDR2 is FQNEAQ in the germline V gene (reference sequence). The PCR made use of 60 Vbeta and 13 Jbeta primers. Here immunoSEQ multiplex PCR was the method, and the copy in TCRdb shows in-frame clones only, minus some. Of fewer than 150,000 clones listed, roughly four fifths were seen once; the top ten hold around 16%. Samples came from healthy bone marrow donors. V and J are TRBV7-9 and TRBJ2-3; 15 nucleotides line up with TRBD2. This receptor was taken from a man aged 50 to 60 in good health and CMV-seropositive. The sequencing sample was made of PBMCs. In nucleotides, the CDR3 is TGTGCCAGCAGCTTACCCGGACTAGCGGGGGGGAGCACAGATACGCAGTATTTT. Protein: CASSLPGLAGGSTDTQYF.